Below are 3 T cell receptor beta chains sequenced from a single sample in a study of regulatory T cells in long-lasting Graves disease. HTBI primers from iRepertoire and Arm-PCR of CDR3 regions yielded the TCR beta libraries. Each CDR3 protein gets one entry after TCRdb re-called the multiplex PCR reads with MiXCR. Found here are hundreds of thousands of distinct CDR3 sequences, about 16% of them singletons; the top ten hold about 18%. Time point defined: newly diagnosed GD, antithyroid drugs for less than 3 months. RNA extracted from PBMCs served as the sequencing template. The sample was also reused in another study, on T cells in Graves' hyperthyroidism and ophthalmopathy.

Here the sequenced sample was peripheral blood mononuclear cells (PBMCs), taken at new diagnosis, from a patient treated with antithyroid drugs. These receptors came from a woman aged 25 to 39 with Graves disease.

The chain couples TRBV5-1 to TRBJ2-5, with D maybe TRBD1 (5 bases). The length of the CDR3 is 14 residues. Trimming took 7 bases from V and 0 from J, leaving 13 bases between them. CDR1 and CDR2 from the germline V gene are SGHRS and YFSETQ. The CDR3 reads CASRQTGHQETQYF. In DNA, the CDR3 is TGCGCCAGCCGACAGACTGGGCACCAAGAGACCCAGTACTTC.

Points on this clonotype: It may be a read error: a sequence one base away is much more abundant. The V and J genes are TRBV6-2 or TRBV6-3 and TRBJ2-7; D could derive from TRBD1 or TRBD2 (5 bases each). The CDR3 contains 13 residues. From germline, CDR1 is MNHEY and CDR2 SVGEGT. CDR3: CASSRDRLYGQYF. The CDR3 DNA sequence: TGTGCCAGCAGCCGGGACCGTCTCTACGGGCAGTACTTC.

Many counts were recorded for this clonotype. The chain has TRBV11-2 and TRBJ2-1; D gene ambiguous. CDR1 SGHAT and CDR2 FQNNGV come from the germline V gene. The CDR3 loop spans 12 amino acids. V shed 5 bases and J shed 5 bases, with 7 bases lying between them. For the CDR3, the DNA is TGTGCCAGCAGCCACTGGGACAATGAGCAGTTCTTC. Amino acid sequence: CASSHWDNEQFF.